Following are 21 T cell receptor beta chains from one sample sequenced in a study of spatial heterogeneity in lung cancer. Via MiXCR, TCRdb re-called the 5' RACE reads, giving one row per CDR3 protein. The sample has roughly 3,300 distinct CDR3 sequences; about 17% are singletons. Described time point: sample taken at primary tumor resection. Sequencing was performed on whole RNA extracted from tumor and nontumor lung tissue, or from frozen PBMC, and the material was left unsorted. The input for sequencing was PBMCs, taken at surgery. The receptors come from a female donor with early-stage non-small cell lung cancer.

The gene calls are TRBV19 and TRBJ1-5; no reliable D call. There are 15 residues in the CDR3. V was clipped by 3 bases and J by 2 bases, with 11 bases between them. CDR1 and CDR2 (germline): LNHDA, SQIVND (reference sequence). CDR3 sequence (DNA): TGTGCCAGTAGTATCGGATACCGGGGCAATCAGCCCCAGCATTTT. Its protein is CASSIGYRGNQPQHF.

This clonotype was found many times. V and J are TRBV19 and TRBJ2-3; TRBD2 matches 9 bases. Germline V lookup: CDR1 LNHDA, CDR2 SQIVND (reference sequence). The CDR3 consists of 15 residues. Trimming took 5 bases from V and 3 from J; bases not matched to a gene: 6. The CDR3 coding sequence is TGTGCCAGTAGTGTAGTAGCGGGAGTGACAGATACGCAGTATTTT. This translates into CASSVVAGVTDTQYF.

This clonotype was counted at least ten times. This chain links TRBV5-1 with TRBJ2-4; TRBD1 aligns across 9 bases. The CDR3 is 14 amino acids. The ends lost 3 bases at V and 4 bases at J; junction bases unmatched: 2. Germline CDR1 reads SGHRS; CDR2 reads YFSETQ. CDR3 nucleotides: TGCGCCAGCAGCTGGGGGACAGGGAAAAACATTCAGTACTTC. Protein product: CASSWGTGKNIQYF.

This clonotype occurred a few times. The chain is built from TRBV25-1 and TRBJ2-3; 14 bases agree with TRBD2. CDR1 is MGHDK and CDR2 is SYGVNS in the germline V gene. With V trimmed by 3 bases and J by 5 bases, 4 bases remained unmatched. The CDR3 covers 16 residues. The CDR3, as DNA: TGTGCCAGCAGTGACCCGACTAGCGGGAGGGGAGATACGCAGTATTTT. This translates into CASSDPTSGRGDTQYF.

The chain uses TRBV7-2 and TRBJ2-5; D might be TRBD1 (5 bases). Trimming took off 5 bases at V and 3 bases at J, with 16 bases between the two ends. CDR1 SGHTA and CDR2 FQGNSA come from the germline V gene. The CDR3 length is 15 residues. In nucleotides, the CDR3 is TGTGCCAGCAGCCGTTACGGACAAGTAAAAGAGACCCAGTACTTC. Protein product: CASSRYGQVKETQYF.

This chain joins TRBV27 and TRBJ2-7; D gene ambiguous. Germline V gene lookup returns CDR1 MNHEY and CDR2 SMNVEV (reference sequence). With 10 bases removed from V and 3 bases from J, the gap between germline ends came to 10 bases. This CDR3 contains 11 residues. CDR3 protein: CATGIFYEQYF. In DNA, the CDR3 is TGTGCCACTGGGATATTCTACGAGCAGTACTTC.

This clonotype was found many times. The V gene is TRBV20-1, the J gene TRBJ2-1; D is uncertain. The CDR3 is made up of 14 amino acids. Germline V gene lookup returns CDR1 DFQATT and CDR2 SNEGSKA (reference sequence). V lost 2 bases, J lost 3 bases, and 11 bases lay in between. CDR3 nucleotide sequence: TGCAGTGCTAGATCGCGTGAGGACTACAATGAGCAGTTCTTC. Encoded protein: CSARSREDYNEQFF.

This clonotype has just a few counts. The V gene is TRBV9, the J gene TRBJ2-2; D not resolved. V was clipped by 3 bases and J by 2 bases, with 8 bases between them. The germline CDR1 and CDR2 sequences are SGDLS and YYNGEE. The CDR3 extends over 14 amino acids. The CDR3 coding sequence is TGTGCCAGCAGCGCCGGGCCAAACACCGGGGAGCTGTTTTTT. It yields the protein CASSAGPNTGELFF.

This clonotype appeared many times. The chain combines TRBV19 with TRBJ2-1; D possibly corresponds to TRBD1 (7 bases). Germline CDR1 LNHDA, CDR2 SQIVND (reference sequence). CDR3 length equals 16 residues. V lost 3 bases, J lost 3 bases, and 15 bases lay in between. The CDR3 loop is CASSIASGGLYNEQFF. In DNA form, the CDR3 reads TGTGCCAGTAGTATCGCTTCAGGGGGACTCTACAATGAGCAGTTCTTC. The complete variable domain, with remaining parts taken from reference TRBV19 and TRBJ2-1, reads DGGITQSPKYLFRKEGQNVTLSCEQNLNHDAMYWYRQDPGQGLRLIYYSQIVNDFQKGDIAEGYSVSREKKESFPLTVTSAQKNPTAFYLCASSIASGGLYNEQFFGPGTRLTVL.

This clonotype was recorded at least ten times. The chain links TRBV15 to TRBJ1-1; D unclear. CDR1 and CDR2 from the germline V gene are LNHNV and YYDKDF (reference sequence). CDR3 size: 17 residues. The germline V and J ends were trimmed by 1 base and 2 bases, with 17 bases remaining between them. As DNA, the CDR3 is TGTGCCACCAGCAGAGCCTCCGGAACTACTTACAACACTGAAGCTTTCTTT. This gives the protein CATSRASGTTYNTEAFF.

Many counts were recorded for this clonotype. This chain connects TRBV7-8 to TRBJ2-1; tentative D call: TRBD2 (5 bases). The CDR3 totals 17 residues. Per the germline V gene, CDR1 is SGHVS and CDR2 is FQNEAQ. V lost 1 base and J 6 bases, leaving 19 bases between the germline ends. The CDR3 DNA follows: TGTGCCAGCAGCTTAGATCGTTACGCGGCAGGAGGCAATGAGCAGTTCTTC. The encoded protein is CASSLDRYAAGGNEQFF.

By share, this clonotype ranks as large. The chain is built from TRBV9 and TRBJ2-3; D gene uncertain. The germline CDR1 and CDR2 sequences are SGDLS and YYNGEE. The CDR3 totals 16 residues. The germline V and J ends were trimmed by 4 bases and 0 bases, with 15 bases remaining between them. Here the CDR3 DNA reads TGTGCCAGCAGCCTTATGGAAAGGGTCAGCACAGATACGCAGTATTTT. Its protein is CASSLMERVSTDTQYF.

The chain has TRBV28 and TRBJ2-3; 15 bases agree with TRBD2. The CDR3 spans 15 residues. With V trimmed by 4 bases and J by 5 bases, 1 base remained unmatched. The germline V gene encodes CDR1 MDHEN and CDR2 SYDVKM. Here the CDR3 reads CASSWGLAGGDTQYF. In DNA form, the CDR3 reads TGTGCCAGCAGTTGGGGACTAGCGGGAGGAGATACGCAGTATTTT. Filled out from reference TRBV28 and TRBJ2-3, the complete variable domain reads DVKVTQSSRYLVKRTGEKVFLECVQDMDHENMFWYRQDPGLGLRLIYFSYDVKMKEKGDIPEGYSVSREKKERFSLILESASTNQTSMYLCASSWGLAGGDTQYFGPGTRLTVL.

The chain carries TRBV7-2 and TRBJ2-3; D may match TRBD1 or TRBD2 (5 bases each). CDR3 length: 15 amino acids. Between the trimmed V and J ends, which lost 5 bases and 0 bases, there was a span of 12 bases. Germline-derived CDR1 and CDR2 are SGHTA and FQGNSA. The DNA of the CDR3 is TGTGCCAGCAGCCGGGACGCCGCTAGCACAGATACGCAGTATTTT. Translation gives CASSRDAASTDTQYF.

This clonotype was observed many times. The rearrangement joins TRBV7-2 to TRBJ2-1; 10 positions agree with TRBD1. CDR1 is SGHTA, CDR2 FQGNSA, per germline. The CDR3 is 16 residues long. V was clipped by 2 bases and J by 4 bases; unmatched bases: 5. In DNA form, the CDR3 reads TGTGCCAGCAGCTTAACCGGGACAGGGGTTTACAATGAGCAGTTCTTC. Encoded protein: CASSLTGTGVYNEQFF.

This clonotype was detected a few times. The chain combines TRBV27 with TRBJ2-7, with 9 bases aligning to TRBD1. The V gene's germline CDR1 is MNHEY and CDR2 SMNVEV (reference sequence). V gave up 6 bases and J gave up 2 bases; unmatched junction bases: 8. The CDR3 consists of 15 residues. CDR3 sequence (DNA): TGTGCCAGCAGCAACAGGGGGCTAACCCCCTACGAGCAGTACTTC. Amino acids: CASSNRGLTPYEQYF.

This clonotype was seen a handful of times. The genes are TRBV28 and TRBJ2-4; D gene ambiguous. Germline V CDR1 and CDR2: MDHEN, SYDVKM. The CDR3 is made up of 11 amino acids. V dropped 7 bases and J dropped 8 bases, with 9 bases sitting between them. This CDR3 reads CASTSMDIQYF. The CDR3 nucleotides are TGTGCCAGCACCTCCATGGACATTCAGTACTTC.

By share, this clonotype ranks as medium-sized. This sequence joins TRBV11-2 and TRBJ2-3; 7 bases fit TRBD1. This CDR3 comprises 13 residues. Germline lookup yields CDR1 SGHAT and CDR2 FQNNGV. The ends lost 8 bases at V and 3 bases at J; junction bases unmatched: 5. The chain's CDR3 is CASGAGGTDTQYF. CDR3 sequence (DNA): TGTGCCAGCGGTGCAGGGGGAACAGATACGCAGTATTTT.

This clonotype has a count of ten or more. This chain links TRBV7-2 with TRBJ2-3; TRBD2 matches 13 bases. J gave up 2 bases and V 4 bases, and 12 bases lay outside the gene matches. The CDR3 consists of 19 residues. Germline V gene lookup returns CDR1 SGHTA and CDR2 FQGNSA. This CDR3 is CASSSYSRTSGRNTDTQYF. DNA of the CDR3: TGTGCCAGCAGCTCTTATTCTCGGACTAGCGGGAGAAACACAGATACGCAGTATTTT.

This clonotype was seen many times. The chain uses TRBV27 and TRBJ2-7, with D possibly matching TRBD1 (7 bases). CDR1 and CDR2 from the germline V gene are MNHEY and SMNVEV (reference sequence). CDR3 length: 14 residues. The V end lost 5 bases, the J end lost 5 bases, and 16 bases lay between the germline ends. CDR3 sequence reads: CASSPRGAQNEQYF. In DNA form, the CDR3 reads TGTGCCAGCAGTCCCAGGGGGGCGCAAAACGAGCAGTACTTC.

This clonotype was seen only a few times. The CDR3 DNA sequence: TGTGCCAGCAGCCCGACAGGGCCCAAAAACATTCAGTACTTC. Its translation: CASSPTGPKNIQYF. This chain uses TRBV7-2 with TRBJ2-4, with TRBD1 identical over 7 bases. The CDR3 is made up of 14 amino acids. CDR1 SGHTA and CDR2 FQGNSA come from the germline V gene. Unmatched junction bases numbered 3, after V lost 5 bases and J lost 2 bases.